The 8 T cell receptor beta chains below were found in one sample sequenced in a study of cytotoxic CD8 clonotypes in ibrutinib-treated CLL (dated by TCRdb to about 2021). According to the study, the label for this sample's time point signals: progressive disease on ibrutinib. Receptor amplification or capture employed the immunoSEQ multiplex PCR assay. The table comes from immuneACCESS by way of TCRdb, which keeps in-frame sequences with V and J called. Part of the clones is missing from these tables; in studies checked, under half for an unresolved V gene and the rest for unknown reasons. In all, the sample holds 250,000 to 350,000 clones, and roughly four fifths of those were seen once. The top ten constitute about 5% of the sample. Sequencing used PBMCs, obtained at disease progression, from a patient treated with ibrutinib. Receptor source: a human donor with chronic lymphocytic leukemia.

V and J are TRBV5-4 and TRBJ2-5; D perhaps matches TRBD2 (5 bases). The V gene's germline CDR1 is SGHNT and CDR2 YYREEE (reference sequence). The CDR3 consists of 16 residues. The germline V and J ends were trimmed by 1 base and 0 bases, with 13 bases remaining between them. DNA for the CDR3: TGTGCCAGCAGCTTGAGGCTAGCCTCGTACCAAGAGACCCAGTACTTC. The encoded protein is CASSLRLASYQETQYF.

The chain recombines TRBV14 with TRBJ1-2; D uncertain. The V end lost 0 bases, the J end lost 7 bases, and 15 bases lay between the germline ends. The CDR3 runs 15 residues. Looked up from germline, CDR1 is SGHDN and CDR2 is FVKESK. CDR3 sequence (DNA): TGTGCCAGCAGCCAAGAGCTGATACCGACGGCTGGCTACACCTTC. Amino acids: CASSQELIPTAGYTF.

This chain connects TRBV9 to TRBJ2-1; 8 bases are shared with TRBD2. Per the germline V gene, CDR1 is SGDLS and CDR2 is YYNGEE. The CDR3 contains 17 residues. V trimming: 0 bases; J trimming: 2 bases; junction bases outside the gene matches: 7. CDR3 in DNA: TGTGCCAGCAGCGTAGACGATCGGACTAGCCCCTACAATGAGCAGTTCTTC. This encodes CASSVDDRTSPYNEQFF.

The chain carries TRBV27 and TRBJ2-7; the D gene is possibly TRBD2 (6 bases). The V and J ends lost 5 bases and 5 bases respectively, with 19 bases between them. The CDR3 extends over 15 amino acids. The germline gives CDR1 MNHEY, CDR2 SMNVEV (reference sequence). CDR3 bases: TGTGCCAGCAGTCCCTCGGGCGGGAAGGTCGACGAGCAGTACTTC. Protein sequence: CASSPSGGKVDEQYF.

The gene calls are TRBV2 and TRBJ1-6, with D unclear. The CDR3 has 15 residues. V gave up 10 bases and J gave up 4 bases, with 17 bases separating them. CDR1 and CDR2 (germline): SNHLY, FYNNEI. DNA of the CDR3: TGTGCCACTCTAAGCCCGGGTCCTTATAATTCACCCCTCCACTTT. Translated: CATLSPGPYNSPLHF. Filled out from reference TRBV2 and TRBJ1-6, the complete variable domain reads EPEVTQTPSHQVTQMGQEVILRCVPISNHLYFYWYRQILGQKVEFLVSFYNNEISEKSEIFDDQFSVERPDGSNFTLKIRSTKLEDSAMYFCATLSPGPYNSPLHFGNGTRLTVT.

This clone was counted once. The chain employs TRBV27 and TRBJ1-5; D is ambiguous. Germline-derived CDR1 and CDR2 are MNHEY and SMNVEV (reference sequence). V shed 0 bases and J shed 9 bases, with 12 bases lying between them. This CDR3 region has 14 residues. CDR3 residues: CASSLSGSGTPQHF. The CDR3 region has the DNA TGTGCCAGCAGTTTATCCGGCAGTGGTACGCCCCAGCATTTT.

The V gene is TRBV18, the J gene TRBJ2-3, with unresolved D. The CDR3 loop spans 13 amino acids. V shed 2 bases and J shed 5 bases, with 8 bases lying between them. Germline CDR1 reads KGHSH; CDR2 reads LQKENI. The CDR3 DNA is TGTGCCAGCTCACCATTTTCTGGAGATACGCAGTATTTT. It translates to CASSPFSGDTQYF.

The sample holds a few counts of this clone. The CDR3 protein is CSGAPPNTGELFF. The CDR3 DNA follows: TGCAGCGGGGCTCCACCGAACACCGGGGAGCTGTTTTTT. V gene TRBV29-1 combines with J gene TRBJ2-2; no clear D. The CDR3 covers 13 residues. V lost 7 bases, J lost 0 bases, and 9 bases lay in between. Germline CDR1 and CDR2: SQVTM and ANQGSEA.